The rows below give T cell receptor beta chains drawn from one sample of a study of CD4+ T cells in melanoma. Measured with immunoSEQ multiplex PCR; TCRdb has only the in-frame clones, and not every one. In the table there are roughly 10,000 clones, about 72% of which are singletons. The sample taken for sequencing was cells from a culture (not recorded whether cultured in vitro). The receptors here all came from a human donor with melanoma. CDR3s include the opening cysteine and the closing phenylalanine or tryptophan. A D gene is named only where the DNA matches it firmly. Where a row states a size, it is once, few, many or the class of an expanded clone; other rows omit it.

j_gene | d_gene | abundance | v_gene | CDR3aa | CDR3nt
TRBJ1-2 | NA | NA | TRBV6-5 | CAISPRSPQGYGYTF | TGTGCCATCAGTCCGAGGTCACCCCAGGGCTATGGCTACACCTTC
TRBJ2-2 | TRBD1 | NA | TRBV6-5 | CASSTTGGRTGELFF | TGTGCCAGCAGTACCACAGGGGGCCGTACCGGGGAGCTGTTTTTT
TRBJ2-1 | NA | once | TRBV6-5 | CASSYSPSRGEQFF | TGTGCCAGCAGTTACTCGCCTAGCCGGGGTGAGCAGTTCTTC
TRBJ2-1 | TRBD1 | NA | TRBV11-2 | CASSLRTGVGYNEQFF | TGTGCCAGCAGCTTAAGGACAGGGGTGGGATACAATGAGCAGTTCTTC
TRBJ1-2 | NA | NA | TRBV29-1 | CSVDDRGYYGYTF | TGCAGCGTTGATGATCGGGGTTACTATGGCTACACCTTC
TRBJ1-6 | TRBD1 | few | TRBV10-2 | CASYGTGGSPLHF | TGCGCCAGCTACGGGACAGGGGGTTCACCCCTCCACTTT
TRBJ2-3 | TRBD1 | NA | TRBV19 | CASSARFTGDEDTQYF | TGTGCCAGTAGTGCAAGGTTTACAGGGGATGAAGATACGCAGTATTTT
TRBJ2-2 | TRBD1 | NA | TRBV19 | CASSGTGTGELFF | TGTGCCAGTAGTGGGACAGGAACCGGGGAGCTGTTTTTT
TRBJ1-1 | NA | NA | TRBV7-9 | CASSRDSPSGLNTEAFF | TGTGCCAGCAGTCGCGACAGCCCCTCGGGTTTGAACACTGAAGCTTTCTTT
TRBJ1-5 | TRBD1 | NA | TRBV30 | CAWSEGQYNQPQHF | TGTGCCTGGAGTGAGGGACAGTACAATCAGCCCCAGCATTTT
TRBJ1-2 | NA | NA | TRBV6-6 | CASSYSESNYGYTF | TGTGCCAGCAGTTACTCGGAGAGTAACTATGGCTACACCTTC
TRBJ2-7 | NA | NA | TRBV11-2 | CASGLPQRLASYEQYF | TGTGCCAGCGGCCTCCCCCAAAGGCTAGCCTCCTACGAGCAGTACTTC